Following are 7 T cell receptor beta chains from one sample sequenced in a study of CD8+ T cells in alopecia areata. cDNA serving as the sequencing template came from extracted, reverse transcribed RNA. The repertoire was sequenced with immunoSEQ multiplex PCR; TCRdb's copy has only in-frame clones and lacks some. This table holds 150,000 to 200,000 clones, approximately 65% found once. Treatment: oral pan-JAK inhibitor, 5-10 mg twice daily. Sequenced here: CD4+ T cells sorted from blood, sampled at week 4, from a patient treated with tofacitinib. The receptor source for this set is a human donor with alopecia areata.

The chain is built from TRBV12-5 and TRBJ2-5; no clear D gene. Trimming shortened V by 5 bases and J by 4 bases, and 14 bases separated the two germline ends. Germline V lookup: CDR1 LGHNT, CDR2 FRNRAP. This CDR3 is built from 14 residues. CDR3 protein: CASGLGLSGETQYF. The CDR3 nucleotides are TGTGCTAGTGGTCTAGGCCTGAGTGGAGAGACCCAGTACTTC.

This chain joins TRBV29-1 and TRBJ2-5, with D unclear. V lost 3 bases, J lost 3 bases, and 11 bases lay in between. The length of the CDR3 is 13 residues. Germline CDR1 SQVTM, CDR2 ANQGSEA. The CDR3 sequence is CSVERQAEETQYF. In nucleotides, the CDR3 is TGCAGCGTTGAGCGCCAGGCCGAAGAGACCCAGTACTTC.

The chain links TRBV7-2 to TRBJ1-2; D may be TRBD1 (5 bases). This CDR3 is built from 14 residues. The V gene lost 1 base and the J gene lost 2 bases, with 8 bases spanning the gap. CDR1 is SGHTA and CDR2 is FQGNSA in the germline V gene. CDR3 loop: CASSLGSGNYGYTF. DNA of the CDR3: TGTGCCAGCAGCTTAGGCTCAGGGAACTATGGCTACACCTTC.

The V call is TRBV18, the J call TRBJ2-7; D is perhaps TRBD1 (5 bases). CDR1 and CDR2 from the germline V gene are KGHSH and LQKENI. V was clipped by 2 bases and J by 6 bases, with 11 bases between them. This CDR3 region has 13 residues. The CDR3 DNA follows: TGTGCCAGCTCACCAAAGGGGTTTCCCGAGCAGTACTTC. It translates to CASSPKGFPEQYF.

The gene calls are TRBV27 and TRBJ1-6, with TRBD1 identical over 7 bases. The CDR3 consists of 14 residues. Unmatched junction bases numbered 7, after V lost 5 bases and J lost 9 bases. Looked up from germline, CDR1 is MNHEY and CDR2 is SMNVEV (reference sequence). The CDR3 region has the DNA TGTGCCAGCAGTAAGACAGGGCGGGCTTCACCCCTCCACTTT. Translation: CASSKTGRASPLHF.

This clone was seen a few times. The chain's CDR3 is CSVGLAVGTGELFF. The CDR3 bases are TGCAGCGTTGGTTTAGCGGTTGGGACCGGGGAGCTGTTTTTT. This chain uses TRBV29-1 with TRBJ2-2, with D possibly TRBD2 on 6 matching bases. There are 14 residues in the CDR3. CDR1 and CDR2 from the germline V gene are SQVTM and ANQGSEA. V lost 4 bases and J 5 bases, leaving 14 bases between the germline ends.

This chain connects TRBV5-6 to TRBJ2-3; 12 bases line up with TRBD2. V dropped 2 bases and J dropped 5; count of bases not matched to a gene: 3. The germline CDR1 and CDR2 sequences are SGHDT and YYEEEE. CDR3 length equals 15 residues. The CDR3 DNA reads TGTGCCAGCAGCTTAGGGACTAGCGGGCAAGATACGCAGTATTTT. Protein sequence: CASSLGTSGQDTQYF.